This entry concerns a single TCR beta chain. The antigen is unknown. Per germline, CDR1 MNHEY and CDR2 SVGAGI. This CDR3 contains 13 residues. Trimming shortened V by 4 bases and J by 7 bases, and 14 bases separated the two germline ends. A sample-barcoded 5' primer and a J-beta primer mix were used in a second PCR of about 7 to 11 cycles. TCRdb re-called the 5' RACE reads with MiXCR, one entry per CDR3 protein. The sample yields about 780,000 distinct CDR3 sequences, more than 35% seen once. This record comes from a study of blood T cells in healthy people across ages. General observations from the study: More naive CD4+ cells and higher diversity marked long-lived donors relative to aged donors.

The chain links TRBV6-5 to TRBJ2-7; no clear D. This TCR was recovered from a man at least 80 years old in good health. The material sequenced was blood. The CDR3 loop is CASSSDLAAEQYF. DNA of the CDR3: TGTGCCAGCAGTTCCGACCTGGCGGCGGAGCAGTACTTC.